The clone carrying this T cell receptor (beta chain) was found a few times. For TCR, cDNA came from 5'RACE template switching, which added a universal primer site and UMIs. TCRdb reprocessed the 5' RACE reads via MiXCR and lists one record per CDR3 protein. The sample carries approximately 250,000 distinct CDR3 sequences, approximately 6.7% recorded once. These data originate in a study of T cells after yellow fever vaccination. CDR1 DFQATT and CDR2 SNEGSKA come from the germline V gene (reference sequence). The CDR3 has 14 residues. The ends lost 3 bases at V and 2 bases at J; junction bases unmatched: 4.

The gene calls are TRBV20-1 and TRBJ2-5; 9 bases match TRBD2. The source of this sequence is a man younger than 40 who received the YFV17D yellow fever vaccine. The specimen comprised CD4+ T cells sorted from PBMCs, sampled on the day of the yellow fever booster vaccination. The CDR3 nucleotides are TGCAGTGCTAGTTGGCTAGCGGGGCAAGAGACCCAGTACTTC. Residues: CSASWLAGQETQYF.